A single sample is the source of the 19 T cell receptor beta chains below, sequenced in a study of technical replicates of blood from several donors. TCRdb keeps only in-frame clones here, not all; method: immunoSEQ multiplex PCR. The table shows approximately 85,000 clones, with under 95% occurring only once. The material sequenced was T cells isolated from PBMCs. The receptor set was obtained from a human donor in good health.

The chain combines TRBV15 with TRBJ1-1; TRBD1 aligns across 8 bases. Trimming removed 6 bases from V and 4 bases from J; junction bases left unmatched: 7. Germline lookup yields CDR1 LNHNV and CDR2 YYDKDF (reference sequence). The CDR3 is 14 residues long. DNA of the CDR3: TGTGCCACCAGGGGACAGGCCCAGGGCACTGAAGCTTTCTTT. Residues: CATRGQAQGTEAFF.

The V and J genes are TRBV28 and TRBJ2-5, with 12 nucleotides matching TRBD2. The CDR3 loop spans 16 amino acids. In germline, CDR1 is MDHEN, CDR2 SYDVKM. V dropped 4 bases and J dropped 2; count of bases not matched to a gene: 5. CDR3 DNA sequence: TGTGCCAGCAGTTCCCCCCTAGCGGGAGGGCAAGAGACCCAGTACTTC. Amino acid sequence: CASSSPLAGGQETQYF.

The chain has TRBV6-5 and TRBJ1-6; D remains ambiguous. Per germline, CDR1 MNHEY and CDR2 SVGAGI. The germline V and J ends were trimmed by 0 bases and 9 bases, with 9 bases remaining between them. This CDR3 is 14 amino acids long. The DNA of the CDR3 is TGTGCCAGCAGTTACTCGAGTTCGGTTTCACCCCTCCACTTT. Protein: CASSYSSSVSPLHF.

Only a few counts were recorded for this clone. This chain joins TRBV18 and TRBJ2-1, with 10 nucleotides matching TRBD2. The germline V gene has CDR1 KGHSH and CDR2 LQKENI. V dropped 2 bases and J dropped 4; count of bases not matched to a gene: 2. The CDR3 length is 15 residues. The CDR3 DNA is TGTGCCAGCTCACCATTAGCGGGAGGATACAATGAGCAGTTCTTC. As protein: CASSPLAGGYNEQFF.

In DNA form, the CDR3 reads TGTGCCAGCAGACAGGACAGGGGAAGAATTCACGAGCAGTACTTC. Amino acids: CASRQDRGRIHEQYF. The chain couples TRBV6-6 to TRBJ2-7; 9 nucleotides align to TRBD1. Germline values: CDR1 MNHNY, CDR2 SVGAGI (reference sequence). The CDR3 loop spans 15 amino acids. Trimming removed 6 bases from V and 5 bases from J; junction bases left unmatched: 11.

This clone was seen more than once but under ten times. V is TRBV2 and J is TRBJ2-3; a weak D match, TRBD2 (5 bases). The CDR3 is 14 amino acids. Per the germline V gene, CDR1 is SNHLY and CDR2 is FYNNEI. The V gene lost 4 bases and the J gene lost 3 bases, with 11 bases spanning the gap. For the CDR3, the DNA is TGTGCCAGCAGTGGCGGGCCGGGGACAGATACGCAGTATTTT. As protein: CASSGGPGTDTQYF.

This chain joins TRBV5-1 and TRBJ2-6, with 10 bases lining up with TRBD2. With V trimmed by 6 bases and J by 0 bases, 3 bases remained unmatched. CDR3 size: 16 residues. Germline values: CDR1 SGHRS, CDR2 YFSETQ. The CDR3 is CASTLAGDSGANVLTF. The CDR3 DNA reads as TGCGCCAGCACTCTAGCGGGGGACTCTGGGGCCAACGTCCTGACTTTC.

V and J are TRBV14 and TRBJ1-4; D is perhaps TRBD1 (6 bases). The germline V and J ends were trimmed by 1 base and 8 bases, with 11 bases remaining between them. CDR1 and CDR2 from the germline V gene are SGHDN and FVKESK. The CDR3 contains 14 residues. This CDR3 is CASSQGDRSEKLFF. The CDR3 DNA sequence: TGTGCCAGCAGCCAAGGAGACAGGTCCGAAAAACTGTTTTTT.

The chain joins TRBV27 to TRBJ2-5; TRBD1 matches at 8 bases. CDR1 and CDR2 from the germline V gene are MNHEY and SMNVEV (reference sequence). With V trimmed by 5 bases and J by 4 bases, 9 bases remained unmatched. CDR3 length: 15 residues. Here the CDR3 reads CASSQTGAWGETQYF. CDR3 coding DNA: TGTGCCAGCAGTCAGACAGGGGCCTGGGGAGAGACCCAGTACTTC.

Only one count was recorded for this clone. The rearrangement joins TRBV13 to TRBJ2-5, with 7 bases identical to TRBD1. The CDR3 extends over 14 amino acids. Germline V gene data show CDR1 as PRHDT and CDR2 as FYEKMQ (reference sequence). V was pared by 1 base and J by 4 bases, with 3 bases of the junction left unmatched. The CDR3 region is CASSLASGGETQYF. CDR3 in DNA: TGTGCCAGCAGCTTAGCCTCAGGGGGAGAGACCCAGTACTTC.

This CDR3 is CAYREGSVYEQYF. The CDR3 DNA reads TGTGCCTACCGGGAGGGATCAGTCTACGAGCAGTACTTC. The V gene is TRBV2, the J gene TRBJ2-7; 8 bases are shared with TRBD2. The junction had 9 bases not matched to a gene; V was cut back by 11 bases and J by 3 bases. CDR3 length equals 13 residues. Germline lookup yields CDR1 SNHLY and CDR2 FYNNEI.

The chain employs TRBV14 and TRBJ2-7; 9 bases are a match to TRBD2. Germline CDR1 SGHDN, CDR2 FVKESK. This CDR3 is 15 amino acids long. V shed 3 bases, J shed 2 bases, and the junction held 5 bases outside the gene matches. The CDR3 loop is CASSQVAGGAYEQYF. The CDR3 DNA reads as TGTGCCAGCAGCCAGGTCGCGGGGGGGGCCTACGAGCAGTACTTC.

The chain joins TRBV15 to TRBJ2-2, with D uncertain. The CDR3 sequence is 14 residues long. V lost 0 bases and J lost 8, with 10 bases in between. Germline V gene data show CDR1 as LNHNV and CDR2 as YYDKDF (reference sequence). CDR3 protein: CATSRDTSWGELFF. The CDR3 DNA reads TGTGCCACCAGCAGAGATACATCCTGGGGGGAGCTGTTTTTT.

CDR3 residues: CASSHGNSQETQYF. As DNA, the CDR3 is TGTGCCAGCAGCCACGGTAACTCTCAAGAGACCCAGTACTTC. The rearrangement joins TRBV4-2 to TRBJ2-5; D ambiguous. CDR1 is LGHNA, CDR2 YNFKEQ, per germline. With 3 bases removed from V and 2 bases from J, the gap between germline ends came to 10 bases. CDR3 length equals 14 residues.

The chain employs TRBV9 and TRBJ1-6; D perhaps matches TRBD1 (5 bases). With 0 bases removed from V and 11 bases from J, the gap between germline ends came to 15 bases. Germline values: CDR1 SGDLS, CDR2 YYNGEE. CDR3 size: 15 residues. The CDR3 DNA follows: TGTGCCAGCAGCGTAGAGGGGTACCGCGGGACACCCCTCCACTTT. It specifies CASSVEGYRGTPLHF.

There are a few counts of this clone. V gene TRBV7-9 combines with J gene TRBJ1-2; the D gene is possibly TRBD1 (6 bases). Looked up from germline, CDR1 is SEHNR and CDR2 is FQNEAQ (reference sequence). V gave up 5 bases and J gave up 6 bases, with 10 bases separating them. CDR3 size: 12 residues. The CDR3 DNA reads TGTGCCAGCAGCAGGGGGGGGGATGGCTACACCTTC. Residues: CASSRGGDGYTF.

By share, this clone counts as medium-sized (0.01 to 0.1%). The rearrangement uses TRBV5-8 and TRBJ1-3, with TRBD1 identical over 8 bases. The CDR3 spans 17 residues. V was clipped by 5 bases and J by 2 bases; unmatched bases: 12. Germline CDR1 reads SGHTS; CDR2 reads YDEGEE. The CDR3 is CASSFDRGSGTGNTIYF. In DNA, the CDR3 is TGTGCCAGCAGTTTCGACAGGGGAAGCGGGACTGGAAACACCATATATTTT.

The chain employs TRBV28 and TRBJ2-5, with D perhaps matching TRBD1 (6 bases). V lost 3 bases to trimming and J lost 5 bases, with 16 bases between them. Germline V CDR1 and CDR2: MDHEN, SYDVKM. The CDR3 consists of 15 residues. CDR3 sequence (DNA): TGTGCCAGCAGTTTCCCAACAGGGCTCTGGGAGACCCAGTACTTC. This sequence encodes CASSFPTGLWETQYF.

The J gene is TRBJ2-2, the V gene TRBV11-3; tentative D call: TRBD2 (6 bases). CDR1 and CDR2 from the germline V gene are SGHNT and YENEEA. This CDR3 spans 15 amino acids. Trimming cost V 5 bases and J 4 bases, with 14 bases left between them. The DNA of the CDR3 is TGTGCCAGCAGCGGACTCACAGCGGGCACCGGGGAGCTGTTTTTT. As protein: CASSGLTAGTGELFF.